A single sample gave rise to the 23 T cell receptor beta chains below, sequenced in a study of shared T cell receptors in the human thymus. Assay: immunoSEQ multiplex PCR; the TCRdb copy retains only in-frame clones and omits some. The repertoire holds about 730,000 clones, with around 85% as singletons. This same sample was also taken into another study, of human thymus T cells.

The sequenced sample consisted of thymocytes. The receptor source for this set is a girl under three years old with a congenital heart defect.

This chain uses TRBV28 with TRBJ1-5, with D hard to call. This CDR3 is 13 amino acids long. The germline V gene encodes CDR1 MDHEN and CDR2 SYDVKM. The V and J ends lost 3 bases and 5 bases respectively, with 8 bases between them. The CDR3 here is CASSLSLDQPQHF. In DNA form, the CDR3 reads TGTGCCAGCAGTTTGAGTCTGGATCAGCCCCAGCATTTT.

This rearrangement joins TRBV6-1 to TRBJ1-5; D gene unclear. The CDR3 totals 13 residues. Germline V CDR1 and CDR2: MNHNS, SASEGT. The V end lost 8 bases, the J end lost 7 bases, and 15 bases lay between the germline ends. The CDR3 bases are TGTGCCAGCGTGGACCGGAGGAAGCAGCCCCAGCATTTT. This encodes CASVDRRKQPQHF.

This clone came up once. A read error may produce the germline difference seen at one junction end. The V and J genes are TRBV15 and TRBJ2-2, with 8 bases matching TRBD1. The CDR3 covers 17 residues. Germline CDR1 LNHNV, CDR2 YYDKDF (reference sequence). The CDR3 sequence is CATSREGRTGSTGELFF. The CDR3 bases are TGTGCCACCAGTAGAGAGGGAAGGACAGGGTCCACCGGGGAGCTGTTTTTT.

J is TRBJ1-2 and V is TRBV7-2; a possible D gene is TRBD1 (5 bases). CDR1 and CDR2 (germline): SGHTA, FQGNSA. Trimming took off 1 base at V and 1 base at J, with 16 bases between the two ends. This CDR3 has 17 amino acids. CDR3 in DNA: TGTGCCAGCAGCTTAGGTAGACAGAATTCCTTTAACTATGGCTACACCTTC. It codes for CASSLGRQNSFNYGYTF. Together with reference TRBV7-2 and TRBJ1-2, the CDR3 gives the full variable domain: GAGVSQSPSNKVTEKGKDVELRCDPISGHTALYWYRQSLGQGLEFLIYFQGNSAPDKSGLPSDRFSAERTGGSVSTLTIQRTQQEDSAVYLCASSLGRQNSFNYGYTFGSGTRLTVV.

The genes are TRBV28 and TRBJ1-5, with 7 positions matching TRBD1. The CDR3 spans 15 residues. Germline trimming cut 5 bases from V and 4 bases from J; bases unmatched to any gene: 8. In germline, CDR1 is MDHEN, CDR2 SYDVKM. CDR3 amino acids: CASSPDRVWNQPQHF. In nucleotides, the CDR3 is TGTGCCAGCAGTCCCGACAGGGTGTGGAATCAGCCCCAGCATTTT.

The chain has TRBV27 and TRBJ1-1; 7 nucleotides agree with TRBD1. The CDR3 length is 17 residues. CDR1 and CDR2 from the germline V gene are MNHEY and SMNVEV (reference sequence). After removal of 3 bases from V and 2 bases from J, the junction contained 12 bases not matched to a gene. CDR3 region: CASSFSAGGTPNTEAFF. The DNA for the CDR3 is TGTGCCAGCAGTTTTTCGGCAGGGGGGACCCCAAACACTGAAGCTTTCTTT.

The gene calls are TRBV6-1 and TRBJ1-2; a possible D gene is TRBD1 (5 bases). This CDR3 region has 10 residues. Germline V gene lookup returns CDR1 MNHNS and CDR2 SASEGT. V was clipped by 10 bases and J by 10 bases, with 13 bases between them. The CDR3 spells CATQRGFYTF. DNA of the CDR3: TGTGCCACCCAGCGGGGCTTCTACACCTTC.

V usage is TRBV5-1 and J usage is TRBJ2-7; D gene uncertain. The V gene's germline CDR1 is SGHRS and CDR2 YFSETQ. The CDR3 consists of 12 residues. Trimming cost V 3 bases and J 4 bases, with 8 bases left between them. The CDR3 protein is CASSSAYYEQYF. CDR3 nucleotide sequence: TGCGCCAGCAGCTCCGCCTATTACGAGCAGTACTTC.

This clone was detected only a few times. The chain carries TRBV4-3 and TRBJ2-3; 7 bases align to TRBD1. The germline V gene has CDR1 LGHNA and CDR2 YSLEER. The junction had 7 bases not matched to a gene; V was cut back by 0 bases and J by 1 base. This CDR3 is built from 17 residues. CDR3 in amino acids: CASSQERDRAGTDTQYF. The CDR3, as DNA: TGCGCCAGCAGCCAAGAGCGAGACAGGGCGGGCACAGATACGCAGTATTTT.

The chain is built from TRBV28 and TRBJ2-7; D possibly corresponds to TRBD1 (6 bases). Germline assignment: CDR1 MDHEN and CDR2 SYDVKM. There are 15 residues in the CDR3. Between the trimmed V and J ends, which lost 3 bases and 3 bases, there was a span of 15 bases. The CDR3 DNA reads TGTGCCAGCAGTTTCATACAGGGTGGTTACTACGAGCAGTACTTC. This gives the protein CASSFIQGGYYEQYF.

This rearrangement joins TRBV11-2 to TRBJ1-1, with D perhaps matching TRBD1 (6 bases). The V end was cut by 5 bases, the J end by 9 bases, with 13 bases between. The CDR3 covers 12 residues. CDR1 and CDR2 (germline): SGHAT, FQNNGV. CDR3: CASSVQGAKAFF. CDR3 sequence (DNA): TGTGCCAGCAGCGTACAGGGTGCCAAAGCTTTCTTT.

This clone appeared a single time. This chain joins TRBV10-2 and TRBJ1-3; D is possibly TRBD1 (6 bases). The CDR3 sequence is 17 residues long. Germline V gene sequence: CDR1 WSHSY, CDR2 SAAADI. The V end lost 5 bases, the J end lost 4 bases, and 21 bases lay between the germline ends. CDR3 region: CASSSENRVIAGNTIYF. The CDR3, as DNA: TGCGCCAGCAGTTCCGAGAACAGGGTAATAGCAGGAAACACCATATATTTT.

This clone was observed a few times. The chain uses TRBV7-2 and TRBJ2-5; D is possibly TRBD2 (7 bases). The V end lost 1 base, the J end lost 0 bases, and 15 bases lay between the germline ends. Per germline, CDR1 SGHTA and CDR2 FQGNSA. CDR3 size: 17 residues. The CDR3 DNA is TGTGCCAGCAGCTTAGAGGGGGGGCCTCAGTACCAAGAGACCCAGTACTTC. Its protein is CASSLEGGPQYQETQYF.

This chain links TRBV7-8 with TRBJ2-1; 10 bases match TRBD1. CDR1 and CDR2 from the germline V gene are SGHVS and FQNEAQ. The V gene end was trimmed by 0 bases and the J gene end by 7 bases; junction bases not matched to a gene: 6. There are 16 residues in the CDR3. CDR3 nucleotides: TGTGCCAGCAGCTTAGCCGGGACAGGGGAGCGAAATGAGCAGTTCTTC. Amino acid sequence: CASSLAGTGERNEQFF.

The rearrangement joins TRBV6-1 to TRBJ1-2; TRBD1 agrees at 10 bases. The trim removed 5 bases at V and 7 bases at J, leaving 4 bases unmatched. Germline CDR1 and CDR2: MNHNS and SASEGT. This CDR3 has 13 amino acids. In nucleotides, the CDR3 is TGTGCCAGCAGTCGCGGACAGGGGGGTGGCTACACCTTC. The encoded protein is CASSRGQGGGYTF.

V is TRBV5-6 and J is TRBJ2-7, with 10 nucleotides matching TRBD1. Trimming removed 0 bases from V and 5 bases from J; junction bases left unmatched: 11. Germline CDR1 reads SGHDT; CDR2 reads YYEEEE. This CDR3 has 17 residues. CDR3 sequence: CASSLDEPGQGNHEQYF. The DNA for the CDR3 is TGTGCCAGCAGCTTGGACGAGCCGGGACAGGGGAACCACGAGCAGTACTTC.

The V and J genes are TRBV18 and TRBJ1-4, with 7 bases matching TRBD1. Germline loops: CDR1 KGHSH, CDR2 LQKENI. The CDR3 runs to 15 residues. J was trimmed by 8 bases and V by 2 bases; bases with no gene match: 8. The DNA for the CDR3 is TGTGCCAGCTCACCATGGGGAGACAGGGCCGAAAAACTGTTTTTT. Its protein product is CASSPWGDRAEKLFF.

The gene calls are TRBV4-1 and TRBJ2-7; tentative D call: TRBD2 (7 bases). The germline CDR1 and CDR2 sequences are MGHRA and YSYEKL. The germline V and J ends were trimmed by 0 bases and 2 bases, with 11 bases remaining between them. The CDR3 covers 15 residues. This CDR3 reads CASSQERGGPYEQYF. In nucleotides, the CDR3 is TGCGCCAGCAGCCAAGAAAGGGGGGGCCCCTACGAGCAGTACTTC.

In DNA form, the CDR3 reads TGTGCCAGCAGCTTAGGTTTTGACAGGTGGGCGACTAATGAAAAACTGTTTTTT. It yields the protein CASSLGFDRWATNEKLFF. The chain combines TRBV7-9 with TRBJ1-4; a possible D gene is TRBD1 (6 bases). Germline assignment: CDR1 SEHNR and CDR2 FQNEAQ (reference sequence). Trimming took 1 base from V and 2 from J, leaving 17 bases between them. The CDR3 loop spans 18 amino acids.

Only a few counts were recorded for this clone. The rearrangement joins TRBV2 to TRBJ2-7; tentative D call: TRBD2 (5 bases). The CDR3 covers 18 residues. Trimming left V 2 bases short and J 5 bases short, with 25 bases between. Germline V gene lookup returns CDR1 SNHLY and CDR2 FYNNEI. The CDR3 region is CASSERVLRGSRVHEQYF. CDR3 coding DNA: TGTGCCAGCAGTGAACGGGTTTTGCGAGGGAGCCGGGTCCACGAGCAGTACTTC. Full variable domain (rest looked up from reference TRBV2 and TRBJ2-7): EPEVTQTPSHQVTQMGQEVILRCVPISNHLYFYWYRQILGQKVEFLVSFYNNEISEKSEIFDDQFSVERPDGSNFTLKIRSTKLEDSAMYFCASSERVLRGSRVHEQYFGPGTRLTVT.

V is TRBV27 and J is TRBJ2-7; 9 bases align to TRBD1. V shed 7 bases and J 2 bases; nucleotides not matched to a gene: 9. Germline assignment: CDR1 MNHEY and CDR2 SMNVEV (reference sequence). The CDR3 sequence is 15 residues long. The CDR3 spells CASTHRTGAAYEQYF. The CDR3 DNA sequence: TGTGCCAGCACCCACCGGACAGGGGCTGCCTACGAGCAGTACTTC.

The chain uses TRBV4-1 and TRBJ1-1, with 8 bases identical to TRBD1. Trimming at V came to 3 bases and at J to 7 bases, leaving 13 bases not matched to a gene. The germline V gene has CDR1 MGHRA and CDR2 YSYEKL. This CDR3 is 16 amino acids long. The CDR3 region has the DNA TGCGCCAGCAGCCACTCAAAACAGGGGGAGGATAATGAAGCTTTCTTT. It is translated as CASSHSKQGEDNEAFF.

This clone was detected a few times. The rearrangement uses TRBV18 and TRBJ2-7; the match to TRBD1 covers 9 bases. CDR1 is KGHSH, CDR2 LQKENI, per germline. The CDR3 totals 15 residues. V gave up 5 bases and J gave up 4 bases; unmatched junction bases: 9. CDR3 sequence reads: CASSSTGGLGYEQYF. The CDR3 coding sequence is TGTGCCAGCTCATCAACAGGGGGCTTAGGGTACGAGCAGTACTTC.